These T cell receptor beta chains were read from a single sample in a study of CD8 T cells in Susac syndrome. TCRdb re-analysed the immunoSEQ multiplex PCR reads in MiXCR, keeping a single row per CDR3 protein. The repertoire holds roughly 200,000 distinct CDR3 sequences, about 91% seen once, with around 0.1% in the top ten. The sequenced sample consisted of CD4+ T cells from PBMCs. Every receptor here comes from a human donor with Susac syndrome. Each CDR3 is given with its conserved first and last residue. The order of the fields is J gene, D gene, clone size, CDR3 length, V gene, CDR3 DNA, CDR3 protein. D genes are given only for firm matches. Expanded clones are given a class, and other clones once, few, many or no size at all.

>TRBJ1-4|NA|NA|15|TRBV19
TGTGCCAGTAGTATCTCGGGACGGACTAATGAAAAACTGTTTTTT
CASSISGRTNEKLFF
>TRBJ2-7|NA|NA|15|TRBV28
TGTGCCAGCAGCGGGGAAGACAGGATCGGCTACGAGCAGTACTTC
CASSGEDRIGYEQYF
>TRBJ2-7|NA|NA|14|TRBV2
TGTGCCAGCAGTGAAAGGGGCCGGCAGGACGAGCAGTACTTC
CASSERGRQDEQYF
>TRBJ2-2|TRBD2|NA|16|TRBV9
TGTGCCAGCAGCGTAACTAGCGGGGGAGGGACCGGGGAGCTGTTTTTT
CASSVTSGGGTGELFF
>TRBJ2-1|NA|NA|13|TRBV29-1
TGCAGCATGGCCCGGGTAGCTTACAATGAGCAGTTCTTC
CSMARVAYNEQFF
>TRBJ2-5|TRBD2|NA|16|TRBV19
TGTGCCAGTAGTAGACAGCGGGGGGTCATACAAGAGACCCAGTACTTC
CASSRQRGVIQETQYF
>TRBJ1-2|NA|NA|14|TRBV4-1
TGCGCCAGCAGAACCAGGGGCTCTAACTATGGCTACACCTTC
CASRTRGSNYGYTF
>TRBJ2-1|NA|NA|13|TRBV27
TGTGCCAGCAGGAAAGGGGGTCGGGATGAGCAGTTCTTC
CASRKGGRDEQFF
>TRBJ1-2|TRBD1|few|12|TRBV7-9
TGTGCCAGCAGCTTGACAGGGGATGGCTACACCTTC
CASSLTGDGYTF
>TRBJ2-7|TRBD2|NA|14|TRBV27
TGTGCCAGCAAAATTGGCGGTAGCGGGATCGAGCAGTACTTC
CASKIGGSGIEQYF
>TRBJ2-7|TRBD2|NA|14|TRBV7-2
TGTGCCAGCAGCTTAGGGGCTAGCGGCTACGAGCAGTACTTC
CASSLGASGYEQYF
>TRBJ1-5|NA|NA|14|TRBV30
TGTGCCTGGAGTCAGGGGCAGATTGATCAGCCCCAGCATTTT
CAWSQGQIDQPQHF
>TRBJ2-1|TRBD2|NA|14|TRBV7-9
TGTGCCAGCAGGGGACGGGGGGGAGACAATGAGCAGTTCTTC
CASRGRGGDNEQFF
>TRBJ1-5|TRBD1|NA|15|TRBV5-1
TGCGCCAGCAGCTTGGAGACAGGGGATGATCAGCCCCAGCATTTT
CASSLETGDDQPQHF
>TRBJ1-2|TRBD1|NA|16|TRBV6-5
TGTGCCAGCAGTTACGCATCCGGGACAGGGTTCTATGGCTACACCTTC
CASSYASGTGFYGYTF
>TRBJ1-2|NA|NA|11|TRBV28
TGTGCCACCAACCGGGGGCTTGGCTACACCTTC
CATNRGLGYTF
>TRBJ2-7|TRBD2|NA|15|TRBV7-6
TGTGCCAGCAGCCCGATGACCTCCGGGACTAGGGTACTGTACTTC
CASSPMTSGTRVLYF
>TRBJ1-2|NA|NA|14|TRBV27
TGTGCCAGCAGTTTTAACCAGGCAACCTATGGCTACACCTTC
CASSFNQATYGYTF
>TRBJ2-7|NA|NA|16|TRBV27
TGTGCCAGCAGTTTATCCGCGGCTTCTCCGGGTTACGAGCAGTACTTC
CASSLSAASPGYEQYF
>TRBJ2-1|TRBD2|NA|16|TRBV5-1
TGCGCCAGCAGCTTGGGGACTAGCGGGAGCTACAATGAGCAGTTCTTC
CASSLGTSGSYNEQFF
>TRBJ1-1|NA|NA|17|TRBV30
TGTGCCTGGAGAGTGGGAGGGTTAGGAAGGTCGAACACTGAAGCTTTCTTT
CAWRVGGLGRSNTEAFF
>TRBJ1-4|NA|NA|16|TRBV19
TGTGCCAGTAGTATTGGACAGCTATCAACTAATGAAAAACTGTTTTTT
CASSIGQLSTNEKLFF
>TRBJ2-7|NA|once|11|TRBV29-1
TGCAGCGTAGGTCCTTCCTACGAGCAGTACTTC
CSVGPSYEQYF
>TRBJ2-7|NA|NA|11|TRBV7-2
TGTGCCAGCAGCTCAGCTCTCGAGCAGTACTTC
CASSSALEQYF
>TRBJ1-5|TRBD1|once|16|TRBV20-1
TGCAGTGCTAGGCAGGACAGGGATATTAGCAATCAGCCCCAGCATTTT
CSARQDRDISNQPQHF